Presented here are 2 T cell receptor beta chains from one specimen sequenced in a study of blood T cell repertoires in COVID-19. Only in-frame clones appear in the TCRdb table, and some are missing; sequencing was by immunoSEQ multiplex PCR. Altogether roughly 700,000 clones are present, 80% to 90% being singletons, with the ten largest covering over 0.2%. Sample: peripheral blood. The receptor set was obtained from a young woman with acute or convalescent COVID-19.

This chain links TRBV7-9 with TRBJ2-7; D is perhaps TRBD1 (6 bases). From germline, CDR1 is SEHNR and CDR2 FQNEAQ (reference sequence). Trimming removed 5 bases at V and 1 base at J, with 12 bases between. This CDR3 is built from 14 residues. The CDR3 DNA is TGTGCCAGCAGCCTCACAGGGTCTTCCTACGAGCAGTACTTC. Its translation is CASSLTGSSYEQYF.

The chain links TRBV28 to TRBJ1-5, with TRBD1 matching over 9 bases. The V and J ends lost 5 bases and 6 bases, in that order; junction bases with no gene match: 8. Per the germline V gene, CDR1 is MDHEN and CDR2 is SYDVKM. This CDR3 has 15 residues. CDR3 DNA: TGTGCCAGCAGTAACGGGGACAGGGTCGGTCAGCCCCAGCATTTT. Translated, it gives CASSNGDRVGQPQHF.